The entry below describes one T cell receptor (beta chain). Authors' analysis steps: Counts of nucleated cells, estimated from reference gene primer amplification, were obtained. The assay was immunoSEQ multiplex PCR, and TCRdb's table has in-frame clones only and misses some. Clone size and V and J calls were adopted from that table, with D and trimming inferred from the DNA. The data contain tens of thousands of clones, 65% to 85% of them singletons. The data originate from a study of blood T cell repertoires in COVID-19. The wider study: Acute and convalescent COVID-19 samples came from the United States, Italy and Spain.

Germline CDR1 and CDR2: SGHTS and YDEGEE. V was cut by 4 bases and J by 0 bases, with 13 bases left in between. The CDR3 loop spans 15 amino acids. Sequencing was performed on peripheral blood. This clonotype originated in a man between 70 and 80 years old with active or convalescent COVID-19. The J gene is TRBJ1-1, the V gene TRBV5-8; D might be TRBD1 (6 bases). The CDR3: CASSPRGTLNTEAFF. As DNA, the CDR3 is TGTGCCAGCAGCCCGAGGGGGACACTGAACACTGAAGCTTTCTTT. Combining the CDR3 with reference TRBV5-8 and TRBJ1-1 gives the whole variable domain EAGVTQSPTHLIKTRGQQATLRCSPISGHTSVYWYQQALGLGLQFLLWYDEGEERNRGNFPPRFSGRQFPNYSSELNVNALELEDSALYLCASSPRGTLNTEAFFGQGTRLTVV.